This T cell receptor beta chain was retrieved from a study of cytomegalovirus exposure and HLA in healthy donors. Study-level findings and limits: Reported findings show TCR beta sequences accurately forecast HLA-A and HLA-B alleles in most subjects. Most TCR sequences proved rare, with some public TCRs found in many donors.

The junction had 8 bases not matched to a gene; V was cut back by 7 bases and J by 2 bases. From germline, CDR1 is SEHNR and CDR2 FQNEAQ (reference sequence). This CDR3 has 15 residues. Only a few counts were recorded for this clone. No antigen is known for it. Amplification used 60 Vbeta primers and 13 Jbeta primers. Method: immunoSEQ multiplex PCR; TCRdb's copy keeps in-frame clones and lacks some. The sample lists roughly 180,000 clones, roughly 85% seen once, with about an eighth in the top ten. The sequence was collected from a man aged 50 to 59 in good health and CMV-seropositive. Sequencing used PBMCs. This chain links TRBV7-9 with TRBJ2-1; TRBD1 aligns across 7 bases. The CDR3 loop is CASIKGGTPYNEQFF. The CDR3 DNA follows: TGTGCCAGCATTAAAGGGGGCACGCCCTACAATGAGCAGTTCTTC.